This T cell receptor beta chain stems from a study of spatial heterogeneity in lung cancer. TCRdb re-analysed the 5' RACE reads in MiXCR, keeping a single row per CDR3 protein. This table holds about 7,000 distinct CDR3 sequences, about 3.7% found once. The study's findings and limits: In tumors, expanded intratumoral alpha and beta TCR counts tracked mutation counts.

Specified time point: sample taken at primary tumor resection. Germline V gene data show CDR1 as SQVTM and CDR2 as ANQGSEA. The CDR3 covers 14 residues. Trimming at V came to 3 bases and at J to 4 bases, leaving 3 bases not matched to a gene. This clonotype appeared many times. Its antigen remains unidentified. This specimen consisted of lung tumor tissue, obtained at surgery. This clonotype was obtained from a male donor with early-stage non-small cell lung cancer. V is TRBV29-1 and J is TRBJ2-2, with 9 bases that match TRBD2. The CDR3 region has the DNA TGCAGCGTTGAGGGACTAGCAAGCACCGGGGAGCTGTTTTTT. Protein sequence: CSVEGLASTGELFF.